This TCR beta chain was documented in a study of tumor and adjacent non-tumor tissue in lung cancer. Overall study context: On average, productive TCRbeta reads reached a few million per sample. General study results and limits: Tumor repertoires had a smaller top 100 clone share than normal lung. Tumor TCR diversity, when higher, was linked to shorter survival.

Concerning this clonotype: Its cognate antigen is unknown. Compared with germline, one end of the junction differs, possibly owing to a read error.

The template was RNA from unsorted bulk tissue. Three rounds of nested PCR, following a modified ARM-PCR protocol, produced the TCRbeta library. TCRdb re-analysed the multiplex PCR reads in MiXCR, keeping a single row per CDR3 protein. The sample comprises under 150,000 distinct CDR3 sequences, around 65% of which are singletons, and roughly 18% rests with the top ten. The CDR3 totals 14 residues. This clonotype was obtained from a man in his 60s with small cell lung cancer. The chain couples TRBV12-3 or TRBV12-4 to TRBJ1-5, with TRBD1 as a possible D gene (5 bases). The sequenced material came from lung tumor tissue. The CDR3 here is CASNFSRGNQPQHF. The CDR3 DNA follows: TGTGCCAGCAATTTTAGTAGGGGCAACCAGCCCCAGCATTTT.